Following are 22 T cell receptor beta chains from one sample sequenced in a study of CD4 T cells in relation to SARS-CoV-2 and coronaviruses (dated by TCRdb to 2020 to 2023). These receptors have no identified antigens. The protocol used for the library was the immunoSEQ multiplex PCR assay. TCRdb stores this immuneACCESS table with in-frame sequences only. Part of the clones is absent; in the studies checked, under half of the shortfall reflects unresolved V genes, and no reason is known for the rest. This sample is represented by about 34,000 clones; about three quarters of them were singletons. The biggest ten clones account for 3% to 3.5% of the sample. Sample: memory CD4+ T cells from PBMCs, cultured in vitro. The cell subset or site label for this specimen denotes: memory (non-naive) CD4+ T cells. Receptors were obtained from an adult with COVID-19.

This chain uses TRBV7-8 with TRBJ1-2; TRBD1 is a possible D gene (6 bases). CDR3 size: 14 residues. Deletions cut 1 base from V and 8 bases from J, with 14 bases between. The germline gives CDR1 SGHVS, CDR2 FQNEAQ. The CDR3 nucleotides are TGTGCCAGCAGCTTAGACGGGGGGCGGGTGGGCTACACCTTC. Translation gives CASSLDGGRVGYTF. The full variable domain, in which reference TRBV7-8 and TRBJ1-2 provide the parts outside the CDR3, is GAGVSQSPRYKVAKRGQDVALRCDPISGHVSLFWYQQALGQGPEFLTYFQNEAQLDKSGLPSDRFFAERPEGSVSTLKIQRTQQEDSAVYLCASSLDGGRVGYTFGSGTRLTVV.

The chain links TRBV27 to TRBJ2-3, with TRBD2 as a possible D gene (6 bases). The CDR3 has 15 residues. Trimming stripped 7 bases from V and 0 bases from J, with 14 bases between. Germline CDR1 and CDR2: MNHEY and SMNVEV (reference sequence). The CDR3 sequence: CASKPRRGSTDTQYF. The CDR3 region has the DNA TGTGCCAGCAAACCTCGGCGGGGTAGCACAGATACGCAGTATTTT.

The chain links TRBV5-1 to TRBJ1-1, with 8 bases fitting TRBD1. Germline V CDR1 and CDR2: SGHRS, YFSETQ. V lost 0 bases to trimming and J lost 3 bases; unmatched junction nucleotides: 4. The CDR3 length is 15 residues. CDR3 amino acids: CASSLEGRGHTEAFF. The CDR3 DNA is TGCGCCAGCAGCTTGGAGGGCAGGGGGCACACTGAAGCTTTCTTT.

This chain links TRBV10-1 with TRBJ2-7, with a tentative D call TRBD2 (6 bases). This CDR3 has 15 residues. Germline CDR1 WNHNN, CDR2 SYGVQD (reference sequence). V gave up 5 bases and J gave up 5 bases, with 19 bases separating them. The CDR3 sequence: CASSPVGGSSDEQYF. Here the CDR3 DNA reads TGCGCCAGCAGTCCAGTTGGGGGGAGTAGCGACGAGCAGTACTTC.

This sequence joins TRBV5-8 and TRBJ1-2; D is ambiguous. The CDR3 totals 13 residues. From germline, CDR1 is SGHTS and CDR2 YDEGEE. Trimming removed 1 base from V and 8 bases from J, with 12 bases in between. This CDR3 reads CASSLSGREGYTF. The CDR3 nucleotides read TGTGCCAGCAGCTTGTCGGGGAGAGAGGGCTACACCTTC.

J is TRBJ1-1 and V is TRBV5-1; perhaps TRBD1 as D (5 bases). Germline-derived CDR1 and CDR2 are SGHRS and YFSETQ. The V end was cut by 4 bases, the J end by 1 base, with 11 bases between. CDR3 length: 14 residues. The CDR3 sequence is CASSITTGNTEAFF. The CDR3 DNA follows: TGCGCCAGCAGCATAACTACAGGGAACACTGAAGCTTTCTTT.

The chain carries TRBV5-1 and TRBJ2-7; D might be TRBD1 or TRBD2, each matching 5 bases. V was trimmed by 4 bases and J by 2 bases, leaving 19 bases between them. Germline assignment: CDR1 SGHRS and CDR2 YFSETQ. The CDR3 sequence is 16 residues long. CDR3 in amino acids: CASSSYRDRSPYEQYF. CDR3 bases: TGCGCCAGCAGCAGCTACCGGGACCGGTCCCCCTACGAGCAGTACTTC.

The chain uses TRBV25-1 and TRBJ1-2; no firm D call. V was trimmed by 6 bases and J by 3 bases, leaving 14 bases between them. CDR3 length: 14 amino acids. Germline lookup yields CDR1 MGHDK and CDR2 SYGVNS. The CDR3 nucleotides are TGTGCCAGCAGCGCCCGGTTTATGGACTATGGCTACACCTTC. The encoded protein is CASSARFMDYGYTF.

CDR3 region: CASSLSDGYTF. CDR3 nucleotide sequence: TGTGCCAGCAGCCTGAGCGATGGCTACACCTTC. This chain connects TRBV28 to TRBJ1-2, with D unresolved. The germline gives CDR1 MDHEN, CDR2 SYDVKM. This CDR3 is 11 amino acids long. V was cut by 6 bases and J by 6 bases, with 8 bases left in between.

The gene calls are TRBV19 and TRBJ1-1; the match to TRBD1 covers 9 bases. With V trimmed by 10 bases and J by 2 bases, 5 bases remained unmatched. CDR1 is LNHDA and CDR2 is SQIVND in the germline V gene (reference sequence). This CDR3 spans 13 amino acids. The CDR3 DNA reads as TGTGCCACCGAGGGACAGGGAAACACTGAAGCTTTCTTT. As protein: CATEGQGNTEAFF.

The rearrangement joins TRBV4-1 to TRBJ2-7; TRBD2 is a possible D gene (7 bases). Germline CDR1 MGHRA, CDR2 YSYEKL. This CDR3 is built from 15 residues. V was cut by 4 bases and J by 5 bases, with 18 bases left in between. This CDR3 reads CASSPRLGGGDEQYF. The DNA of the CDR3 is TGCGCCAGCAGCCCTCGACTAGGAGGGGGGGACGAGCAGTACTTC.

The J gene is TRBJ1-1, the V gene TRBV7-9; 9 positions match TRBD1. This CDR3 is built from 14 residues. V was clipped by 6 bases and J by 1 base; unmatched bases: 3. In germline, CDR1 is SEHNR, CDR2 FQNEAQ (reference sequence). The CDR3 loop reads CASRWGQGNTEAFF. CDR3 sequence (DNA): TGTGCCAGCAGGTGGGGACAGGGGAACACTGAAGCTTTCTTT. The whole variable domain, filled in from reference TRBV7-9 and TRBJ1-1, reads DTGVSQNPRHKITKRGQNVTFRCDPISEHNRLYWYRQTLGQGPEFLTYFQNEAQLEKSRLLSDRFSAERPKGSFSTLEIQRTEQGDSAMYLCASRWGQGNTEAFFGQGTRLTVV.

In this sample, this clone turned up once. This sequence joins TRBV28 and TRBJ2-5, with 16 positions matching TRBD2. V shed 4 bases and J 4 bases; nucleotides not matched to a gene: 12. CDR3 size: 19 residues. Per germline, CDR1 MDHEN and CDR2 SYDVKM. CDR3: CASSSMRGTSGRATETQYF. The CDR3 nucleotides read TGTGCCAGCAGTTCAATGAGGGGGACTAGCGGGAGGGCCACAGAGACCCAGTACTTC.

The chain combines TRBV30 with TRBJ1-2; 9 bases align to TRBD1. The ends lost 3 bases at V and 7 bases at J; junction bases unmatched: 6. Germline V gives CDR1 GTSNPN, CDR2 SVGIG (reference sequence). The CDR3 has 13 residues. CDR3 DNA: TGTGCCTGGAGGGCGGACAGGGGCCTTGGCTACACCTTC. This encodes CAWRADRGLGYTF.

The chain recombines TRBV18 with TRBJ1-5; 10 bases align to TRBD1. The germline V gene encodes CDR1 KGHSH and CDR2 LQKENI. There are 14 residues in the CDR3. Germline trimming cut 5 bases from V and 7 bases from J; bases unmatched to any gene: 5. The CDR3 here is CASSVGTGEQPQHF. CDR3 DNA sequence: TGTGCCAGCTCAGTGGGGACAGGGGAACAGCCCCAGCATTTT.

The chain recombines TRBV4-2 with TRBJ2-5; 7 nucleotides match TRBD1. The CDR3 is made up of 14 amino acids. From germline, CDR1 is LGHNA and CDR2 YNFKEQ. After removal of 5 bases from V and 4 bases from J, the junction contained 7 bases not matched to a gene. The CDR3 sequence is CASSLDRWRETQYF. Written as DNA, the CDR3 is TGTGCCAGCAGCTTGGACAGGTGGAGAGAGACCCAGTACTTC.

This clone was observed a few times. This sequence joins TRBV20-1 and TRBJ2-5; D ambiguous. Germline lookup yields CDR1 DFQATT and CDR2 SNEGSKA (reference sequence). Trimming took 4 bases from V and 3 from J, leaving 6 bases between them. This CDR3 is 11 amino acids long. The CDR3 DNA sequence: TGCAGTGCTATACCCAAAGAGACCCAGTACTTC. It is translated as CSAIPKETQYF.

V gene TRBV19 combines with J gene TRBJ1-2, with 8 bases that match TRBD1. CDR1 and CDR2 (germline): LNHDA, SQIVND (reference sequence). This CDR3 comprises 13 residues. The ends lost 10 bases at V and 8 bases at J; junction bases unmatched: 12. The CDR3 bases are TGTGCCACTAAAGACAGGGGATCGGGCGGCTACACCTTC. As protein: CATKDRGSGGYTF.

The CDR3 DNA follows: TGCGCCAGCAGCTTGGCGGATCTCACAGATACGCAGTATTTT. This translates into CASSLADLTDTQYF. V is TRBV5-1 and J is TRBJ2-3; no definite D call. CDR1 is SGHRS and CDR2 is YFSETQ in the germline V gene. CDR3 length equals 14 residues. The ends were cut back, 0 bases at V and 2 bases at J, with 7 bases in the middle.

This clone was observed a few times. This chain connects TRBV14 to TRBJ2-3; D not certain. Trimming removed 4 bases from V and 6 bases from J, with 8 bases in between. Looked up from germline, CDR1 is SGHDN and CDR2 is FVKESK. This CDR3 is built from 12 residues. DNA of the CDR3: TGTGCCAGCAGCCCCTTTTTGGATACGCAGTATTTT. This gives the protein CASSPFLDTQYF.

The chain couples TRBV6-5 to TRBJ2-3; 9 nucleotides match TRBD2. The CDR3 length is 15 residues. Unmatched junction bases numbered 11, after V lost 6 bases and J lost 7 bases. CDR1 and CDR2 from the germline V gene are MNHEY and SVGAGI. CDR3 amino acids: CASSPPGLATNTQYF. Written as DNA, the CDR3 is TGTGCCAGCAGCCCCCCGGGACTAGCTACTAATACGCAGTATTTT.

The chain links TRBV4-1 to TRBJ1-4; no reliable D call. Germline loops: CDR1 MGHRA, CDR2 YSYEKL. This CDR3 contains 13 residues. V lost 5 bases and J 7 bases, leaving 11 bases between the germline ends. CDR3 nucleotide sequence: TGCGCCAGCAGCAAAGGATTGGGTGAAAAACTGTTTTTT. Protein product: CASSKGLGEKLFF.